Described below is a single TCR beta chain sequence and its context. Methods used by the authors: For nucleated cells, counts were estimated from reference gene primer amplification. Assay used: immunoSEQ multiplex PCR; TCRdb lists only in-frame clones, some missing. V, J and clone size were drawn from that table, and D and trimming were deduced from the DNA. The sample lists 65,000 to 70,000 clones, about 87% seen once, with about 5.7% in the top ten. This record belongs to a study of blood T cell repertoires in COVID-19. Study-level background: The United States, Italy and Spain supplied acute and convalescent COVID-19 samples. PBMCs, B-cell-depleted T cells, or T cells provided the cDNA or gDNA that made up the material.

The CDR3 contains 16 residues. Trimming left V 0 bases short and J 3 bases short, with 12 bases between. Germline V CDR1 and CDR2: LNHDA, SQIVND (reference sequence). The chain links TRBV19 to TRBJ1-5; maybe TRBD1 (5 bases). The sequenced sample was peripheral blood. This clonotype was obtained from a man aged 45-65 years with active COVID-19. CDR3 DNA sequence: TGTGCCAGTAGTATAGACGACAGCCGCTTCAATCAGCCCCAGCATTTT. This encodes CASSIDDSRFNQPQHF.